Listed below are T cell receptor beta chains from one sample, sequenced in a study of technical replicates of blood from a handful of donors. Clones were read by immunoSEQ multiplex PCR, and TCRdb kept only the in-frame ones, dropping some. The sample records fewer than 80,000 clones, under 90% being singletons. Sequenced input: PBMCs. All receptors come from a human donor in good health. Some clones in this sample may be carry-over from other donors' samples. CDR3s include the opening cysteine and the closing phenylalanine or tryptophan. Each record gives: clone size, D gene, J gene, CDR3 length, V gene, CDR3 protein, CDR3 DNA. The D gene is left open where the match is weak. Size values are once, few and many counts, or a class for expanded clones, and some rows have none.

clone size: .
D gene: .
J gene: TRBJ2-7
CDR3 length: 16
V gene: TRBV30
CDR3 protein: CAWSGGGMRSSREQYF
CDR3 DNA: TGTGCCTGGAGTGGGGGAGGCATGCGGAGTTCAAGGGAGCAGTACTTC

clone size: .
D gene: .
J gene: TRBJ2-3
CDR3 length: 14
V gene: TRBV5-1
CDR3 protein: CASSLLVGEDTQYF
CDR3 DNA: TGCGCCAGCAGCCTCTTGGTCGGGGAAGATACGCAGTATTTT

clone size: .
D gene: .
J gene: TRBJ1-1
CDR3 length: 15
V gene: TRBV2
CDR3 protein: CASNVGGLMNTEAFF
CDR3 DNA: TGTGCCAGCAACGTGGGGGGGCTGATGAACACTGAAGCTTTCTTT

clone size: .
D gene: TRBD1
J gene: TRBJ1-2
CDR3 length: 13
V gene: TRBV18
CDR3 protein: CASFTGQGEGYTF
CDR3 DNA: TGTGCCAGCTTCACGGGACAGGGCGAGGGATACACCTTC

clone size: .
D gene: .
J gene: TRBJ1-5
CDR3 length: 13
V gene: TRBV18
CDR3 protein: CASSPEGGQPQHF
CDR3 DNA: TGTGCCAGCTCACCAGAGGGTGGTCAGCCCCAGCATTTT

clone size: .
D gene: TRBD2
J gene: TRBJ2-7
CDR3 length: 15
V gene: TRBV30
CDR3 protein: CAWSVAGGYSYEQYF
CDR3 DNA: TGTGCCTGGAGTGTAGCGGGAGGATACTCCTACGAGCAGTACTTC

clone size: .
D gene: .
J gene: TRBJ2-3
CDR3 length: 15
V gene: TRBV14
CDR3 protein: CASSRQLSSTDTQYF
CDR3 DNA: TGTGCCAGCAGCCGCCAACTTTCTAGCACAGATACGCAGTATTTT

clone size: .
D gene: TRBD2
J gene: TRBJ2-2
CDR3 length: 15
V gene: TRBV9
CDR3 protein: CASSVEGTTGGELFF
CDR3 DNA: TGTGCCAGCAGCGTGGAAGGGACTACCGGAGGGGAGCTGTTTTTT

clone size: .
D gene: TRBD1
J gene: TRBJ2-5
CDR3 length: 14
V gene: TRBV5-1
CDR3 protein: CASSFSGGQETQYF
CDR3 DNA: TGCGCCAGCAGCTTTTCAGGGGGCCAAGAGACCCAGTACTTC

clone size: .
D gene: .
J gene: TRBJ2-5
CDR3 length: 16
V gene: TRBV4-2
CDR3 protein: CASSPLGLPRAETQYF
CDR3 DNA: TGTGCCAGCAGCCCCCTGGGACTTCCCCGGGCGGAGACCCAGTACTTC

clone size: .
D gene: TRBD1
J gene: TRBJ2-1
CDR3 length: 14
V gene: TRBV6-6
CDR3 protein: CASSLWTGGNEQFF
CDR3 DNA: TGTGCCAGCAGCCTATGGACAGGTGGCAATGAGCAGTTCTTC

clone size: once
D gene: TRBD1
J gene: TRBJ2-7
CDR3 length: 14
V gene: TRBV6-5
CDR3 protein: CASSYNGQAYEQYF
CDR3 DNA: TGTGCCAGCAGTTACAACGGACAGGCCTACGAGCAGTACTTC

clone size: .
D gene: .
J gene: TRBJ2-7
CDR3 length: 13
V gene: TRBV15
CDR3 protein: CATSRDQFYEQYF
CDR3 DNA: TGTGCCACCAGCAGAGACCAGTTCTACGAGCAGTACTTC

clone size: .
D gene: TRBD2
J gene: TRBJ2-1
CDR3 length: 19
V gene: TRBV2
CDR3 protein: CASRVGQGAGLSSYNEQFF
CDR3 DNA: TGTGCCAGCAGGGTAGGGCAGGGAGCGGGGCTTAGCTCCTACAATGAGCAGTTCTTC

clone size: once
D gene: TRBD1
J gene: TRBJ1-2
CDR3 length: 15
V gene: TRBV7-9
CDR3 protein: CASRQRDRGPYGYTF
CDR3 DNA: TGTGCCAGCAGACAACGGGACAGGGGGCCGTATGGCTACACCTTC

clone size: .
D gene: .
J gene: TRBJ1-1
CDR3 length: 14
V gene: TRBV5-5
CDR3 protein: CASSPRTADTEAFF
CDR3 DNA: TGTGCCAGCAGCCCAAGAACGGCGGACACTGAAGCTTTCTTT

clone size: .
D gene: .
J gene: TRBJ1-2
CDR3 length: 13
V gene: TRBV6-6
CDR3 protein: CASRQPSNYGYTF
CDR3 DNA: TGTGCCAGCAGACAGCCATCTAACTATGGCTACACCTTC

clone size: .
D gene: TRBD2
J gene: TRBJ2-3
CDR3 length: 15
V gene: TRBV5-8
CDR3 protein: CASSQRLAGPDTQYF
CDR3 DNA: TGTGCCAGCAGCCAGCGACTAGCGGGGCCAGATACGCAGTATTTT

clone size: .
D gene: TRBD2
J gene: TRBJ2-4
CDR3 length: 17
V gene: TRBV4-3
CDR3 protein: CASSQAGGGLSKNIQYF
CDR3 DNA: TGCGCCAGCAGCCAAGCGGGGGGGGGCCTGTCCAAAAACATTCAGTACTTC

clone size: .
D gene: .
J gene: TRBJ2-7
CDR3 length: 14
V gene: TRBV5-1
CDR3 protein: CASSLAGAFYEQYF
CDR3 DNA: TGCGCCAGCAGCTTGGCCGGAGCTTTCTACGAGCAGTACTTC

clone size: once
D gene: TRBD1
J gene: TRBJ1-2
CDR3 length: 14
V gene: TRBV19
CDR3 protein: CASSTGGRYYGYTF
CDR3 DNA: TGTGCCAGTAGTACAGGGGGTCGGTACTATGGCTACACCTTC

clone size: .
D gene: TRBD1
J gene: TRBJ1-1
CDR3 length: 13
V gene: TRBV7-2
CDR3 protein: CASSLRDRGLAFF
CDR3 DNA: TGTGCCAGCAGCTTACGGGACAGGGGGCTGGCTTTCTTT

clone size: few
D gene: TRBD2
J gene: TRBJ2-1
CDR3 length: 15
V gene: TRBV4-2
CDR3 protein: CASSQVLLAGSEQFF
CDR3 DNA: TGTGCCAGCAGCCAAGTATTGTTAGCGGGATCGGAGCAGTTCTTC

clone size: .
D gene: .
J gene: TRBJ1-3
CDR3 length: 15
V gene: TRBV5-1
CDR3 protein: CASSPGQNSGNTIYF
CDR3 DNA: TGCGCCAGCAGCCCTGGACAGAACTCTGGAAACACCATATATTTT

clone size: .
D gene: .
J gene: TRBJ2-2
CDR3 length: 16
V gene: TRBV13
CDR3 protein: CASSHRTGSNTGELFF
CDR3 DNA: TGTGCCAGCAGCCATCGAACAGGGTCGAACACCGGGGAGCTGTTTTTT

clone size: .
D gene: .
J gene: TRBJ2-5
CDR3 length: 15
V gene: TRBV5-8
CDR3 protein: CASSSRGGVEETQYF
CDR3 DNA: TGTGCCAGCAGCTCCCGGGGCGGGGTAGAAGAGACCCAGTACTTC

clone size: .
D gene: TRBD1
J gene: TRBJ1-3
CDR3 length: 15
V gene: TRBV5-5
CDR3 protein: CASSWEQGVGNTIYF
CDR3 DNA: TGTGCCAGCAGCTGGGAACAGGGGGTCGGAAACACCATATATTTT

clone size: many
D gene: .
J gene: TRBJ2-1
CDR3 length: 13
V gene: TRBV5-1
CDR3 protein: CASSLAGINEQFF
CDR3 DNA: TGCGCCAGCAGCTTGGCGGGGATCAATGAGCAGTTCTTC

clone size: .
D gene: TRBD2
J gene: TRBJ2-4
CDR3 length: 13
V gene: TRBV6-6
CDR3 protein: CASRPGLGNIQYF
CDR3 DNA: TGTGCCAGCAGGCCAGGACTAGGGAACATTCAGTACTTC

clone size: .
D gene: TRBD1
J gene: TRBJ1-3
CDR3 length: 14
V gene: TRBV10-3
CDR3 protein: CATNRGQGGNTIYF
CDR3 DNA: TGTGCCACAAACAGGGGGCAAGGAGGAAACACCATATATTTT

clone size: medium-sized
D gene: .
J gene: TRBJ2-1
CDR3 length: 14
V gene: TRBV6-4
CDR3 protein: CASSDGLSSNEQFF
CDR3 DNA: TGTGCCAGCAGTGACGGGCTATCCTCCAATGAGCAGTTCTTC

clone size: .
D gene: .
J gene: TRBJ1-1
CDR3 length: 13
V gene: TRBV7-3
CDR3 protein: CASRRQVGTEAFF
CDR3 DNA: TGTGCCAGCAGAAGACAGGTGGGCACTGAAGCTTTCTTT

clone size: .
D gene: TRBD2
J gene: TRBJ2-1
CDR3 length: 15
V gene: TRBV6-5
CDR3 protein: CASRPRLASNSEQFF
CDR3 DNA: TGTGCCAGCAGACCCAGACTAGCGTCCAACAGTGAGCAGTTCTTC

clone size: .
D gene: .
J gene: TRBJ2-7
CDR3 length: 15
V gene: TRBV7-9
CDR3 protein: CASSLASGTTYEQYF
CDR3 DNA: TGTGCCAGCAGCTTAGCGTCCGGGACAACCTACGAGCAGTACTTC

clone size: .
D gene: .
J gene: TRBJ1-6
CDR3 length: 12
V gene: TRBV5-6
CDR3 protein: CASSFRDSPLHF
CDR3 DNA: TGTGCCAGCAGCTTTCGGGATTCACCCCTCCACTTT

clone size: .
D gene: .
J gene: TRBJ1-1
CDR3 length: 16
V gene: TRBV4-2
CDR3 protein: CASSPRNVWANTEAFF
CDR3 DNA: TGTGCCAGCAGCCCCCGCAATGTGTGGGCAAACACTGAAGCTTTCTTT

clone size: .
D gene: TRBD2
J gene: TRBJ2-1
CDR3 length: 16
V gene: TRBV18
CDR3 protein: CASSPGFSGAYNEQFF
CDR3 DNA: TGTGCCAGCTCACCAGGGTTTAGCGGGGCCTACAATGAGCAGTTCTTC

clone size: .
D gene: .
J gene: TRBJ1-1
CDR3 length: 15
V gene: TRBV5-1
CDR3 protein: CASSLSGLRNTEAFF
CDR3 DNA: TGCGCCAGCAGCTTATCGGGACTCCGGAACACTGAAGCTTTCTTT

clone size: .
D gene: TRBD1
J gene: TRBJ1-2
CDR3 length: 16
V gene: TRBV4-1
CDR3 protein: CASSSPSGTGNTGYTF
CDR3 DNA: TGCGCCAGCAGCTCCCCCTCCGGGACAGGGAATACTGGCTACACCTTC

clone size: once
D gene: .
J gene: TRBJ1-4
CDR3 length: 14
V gene: TRBV19
CDR3 protein: CASSKGPTNEKLFF
CDR3 DNA: TGTGCCAGTAGTAAGGGGCCAACTAATGAAAAACTGTTTTTT

clone size: .
D gene: TRBD1
J gene: TRBJ2-7
CDR3 length: 12
V gene: TRBV6-1
CDR3 protein: CAIGTVTYEQYF
CDR3 DNA: TGTGCCATTGGGACAGTTACCTACGAGCAGTACTTC

clone size: .
D gene: .
J gene: TRBJ1-2
CDR3 length: 12
V gene: TRBV30
CDR3 protein: CAWSTGPRGYTF
CDR3 DNA: TGTGCCTGGTCTACAGGGCCCAGGGGCTACACCTTC

clone size: .
D gene: TRBD1
J gene: TRBJ1-2
CDR3 length: 13
V gene: TRBV6-5
CDR3 protein: CASSSTGDYGYTF
CDR3 DNA: TGTGCCAGCAGTTCGACAGGGGACTATGGCTACACCTTC

clone size: few
D gene: .
J gene: TRBJ1-2
CDR3 length: 12
V gene: TRBV2
CDR3 protein: CASSARVWGYTF
CDR3 DNA: TGTGCCAGCAGTGCGAGGGTCTGGGGCTACACCTTC

clone size: .
D gene: TRBD2
J gene: TRBJ2-3
CDR3 length: 15
V gene: TRBV13
CDR3 protein: CASSLVAGALDTQYF
CDR3 DNA: TGTGCCAGCAGCTTAGTCGCGGGAGCCCTAGATACGCAGTATTTT

clone size: once
D gene: TRBD1
J gene: TRBJ2-7
CDR3 length: 14
V gene: TRBV4-1
CDR3 protein: CASSPSRTGYEQYF
CDR3 DNA: TGCGCCAGCAGCCCGTCACGGACAGGCTACGAGCAGTACTTC

clone size: .
D gene: .
J gene: TRBJ2-7
CDR3 length: 13
V gene: TRBV7-8
CDR3 protein: CASSPRVSYEQYF
CDR3 DNA: TGTGCCAGCAGCCCCAGGGTGTCCTACGAGCAGTACTTC

clone size: .
D gene: .
J gene: TRBJ1-3
CDR3 length: 12
V gene: TRBV6-5
CDR3 protein: CASSPPADTIYF
CDR3 DNA: TGTGCCAGCAGCCCCCCCGCGGACACCATATATTTT